The 11 T cell receptor beta chains reported below all come from one sample, sequenced in a study of blood T cell repertoires in COVID-19. The table came from immunoSEQ multiplex PCR; TCRdb's copy has only in-frame clones and leaves some out. The data hold about 220,000 clones, with around 84% observed a single time. Material for sequencing was peripheral blood. Receptors were obtained from a woman between 55 and 75 years old who had recovered from COVID-19.

The chain combines TRBV19 with TRBJ1-1, with 8 bases matching TRBD1. This CDR3 has 15 amino acids. CDR1 LNHDA and CDR2 SQIVND come from the germline V gene (reference sequence). The trim removed 5 bases at V and 4 bases at J, leaving 9 bases unmatched. The CDR3 is CASSADRGRGTEAFF. The CDR3 coding sequence is TGTGCCAGTAGTGCCGACAGGGGCAGAGGCACTGAAGCTTTCTTT.

The CDR3 nucleotides read TGTGCCAGCAGTGCGAAACGGACAGGGAGGGGCACTGAAGCTTTCTTT. This codes for CASSAKRTGRGTEAFF. This chain joins TRBV6-1 and TRBJ1-1, with 8 bases identical to TRBD1. The V and J ends lost 4 bases and 4 bases, in that order; junction bases with no gene match: 11. The CDR3 has 16 residues. CDR1 MNHNS and CDR2 SASEGT come from the germline V gene.

The V and J genes are TRBV11-2 and TRBJ1-4; D may be TRBD1 (6 bases). Trimming took 3 bases from V and 2 from J, leaving 10 bases between them. The CDR3 extends over 15 amino acids. CDR1 SGHAT and CDR2 FQNNGV come from the germline V gene. The CDR3 DNA reads TGTGCCAGCAGCTTTTCCCAGGGGACTAATGAAAAACTGTTTTTT. It is translated as CASSFSQGTNEKLFF.

This clone was counted a single time. V usage is TRBV7-6 and J usage is TRBJ2-3, with D hard to call. V lost 2 bases and J 4 bases, leaving 10 bases between the germline ends. Per the germline V gene, CDR1 is SGHVS and CDR2 is FNYEAQ. The CDR3 runs to 14 residues. Written as DNA, the CDR3 is TGTGCCAGCAGCTTAACCGGGTTTCCAGATACGCAGTATTTT. Amino acid sequence: CASSLTGFPDTQYF.

The chain has TRBV5-6 and TRBJ1-2; 12 bases align to TRBD1. This CDR3 contains 14 residues. Germline values: CDR1 SGHDT, CDR2 YYEEEE. Trimming removed 4 bases from V and 7 bases from J; junction bases left unmatched: 5. CDR3 region: CASSGGQGASGYTF. CDR3 nucleotide sequence: TGTGCCAGCAGCGGGGGACAGGGGGCTAGTGGCTACACCTTC. Complete variable domain (other parts from reference TRBV5-6 and TRBJ1-2): DAGVTQSPTHLIKTRGQQVTLRCSPKSGHDTVSWYQQALGQGPQFIFQYYEEEERQRGNFPDRFSGHQFPNYSSELNVNALLLGDSALYLCASSGGQGASGYTFGSGTRLTVV.

This clone was counted a single time. In nucleotides, the CDR3 is TGTGCCAGCAGTTTCGGACTTCCTCCGAACAATGAGCAGTTCTTC. Amino acids: CASSFGLPPNNEQFF. This chain uses TRBV6-2 or TRBV6-3 with TRBJ2-1; TRBD2 might be the D (5 bases). Germline assignment: CDR1 MNHEY and CDR2 SVGEGT. V was shortened by 4 bases and J by 5 bases, with 15 bases between the two germline ends. The CDR3 is 15 residues long.

This clone was seen a few times. V usage is TRBV7-8 and J usage is TRBJ1-1; 8 bases line up with TRBD1. After removal of 5 bases from V and 4 bases from J, the junction contained 3 bases not matched to a gene. The length of the CDR3 is 13 residues. Germline lookup yields CDR1 SGHVS and CDR2 FQNEAQ. This chain's CDR3 is CASSTDRGTEAFF. The CDR3 DNA sequence: TGTGCCAGCAGCACCGACAGGGGCACTGAAGCTTTCTTT.

The chain combines TRBV12-3 or TRBV12-4 with TRBJ2-5; 7 bases fit TRBD2. The ends lost 4 bases at V and 3 bases at J; junction bases unmatched: 2. CDR3 length equals 13 residues. CDR3 amino acids: CASSYGGEETQYF. The CDR3 coding sequence is TGTGCCAGCAGTTATGGGGGGGAAGAGACCCAGTACTTC.

CDR3 sequence (DNA): TGCGCCAGCAGCTTGGCAGCCGAGACAGGGGGAAATGGCTACACCTTC. The encoded protein is CASSLAAETGGNGYTF. The chain combines TRBV5-1 with TRBJ1-2, with 9 bases lining up with TRBD1. V was pared by 0 bases and J by 6 bases, with 9 bases of the junction left unmatched. The CDR3 covers 16 residues. Germline-derived CDR1 and CDR2 are SGHRS and YFSETQ.

V is TRBV4-3 and J is TRBJ1-1; weak D call: TRBD1 (6 bases). CDR3 size: 16 residues. The germline CDR1 and CDR2 sequences are LGHNA and YSLEER. The V and J ends lost 1 base and 0 bases respectively, with 12 bases between them. CDR3 DNA: TGCGCCAGCAGCCAAGTAACAGGGTGGATGAACACTGAAGCTTTCTTT. This translates into CASSQVTGWMNTEAFF.

V and J are TRBV15 and TRBJ1-1, with D perhaps matching TRBD1 (6 bases). The germline V and J ends were trimmed by 1 base and 2 bases, with 11 bases remaining between them. CDR3 size: 15 residues. Germline CDR1 reads LNHNV; CDR2 reads YYDKDF (reference sequence). The CDR3, as DNA: TGTGCCACCAGCAGAGGGACAGTATACAACACTGAAGCTTTCTTT. Its protein product is CATSRGTVYNTEAFF. The variable domain in full, with the rest retrieved from reference TRBV15 and TRBJ1-1, is DAMVIQNPRYQVTQFGKPVTLSCSQTLNHNVMYWYQQKSSQAPKLLFHYYDKDFNNEADTPDNFQSRRPNTSFCFLDIRSPGLGDTAMYLCATSRGTVYNTEAFFGQGTRLTVV.